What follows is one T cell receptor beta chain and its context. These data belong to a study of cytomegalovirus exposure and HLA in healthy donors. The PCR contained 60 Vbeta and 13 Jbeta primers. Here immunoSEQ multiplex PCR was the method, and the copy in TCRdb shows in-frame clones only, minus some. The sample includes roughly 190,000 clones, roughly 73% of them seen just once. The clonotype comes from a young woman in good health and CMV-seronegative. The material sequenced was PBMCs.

This chain's CDR3 is CASSLTGGRGRTEAFF. CDR3 coding DNA: TGTGCCAGCAGCTTAACGGGGGGGAGGGGACGGACTGAAGCTTTCTTT. The chain employs TRBV7-3 and TRBJ1-1; D possibly corresponds to TRBD1 (5 bases). The V gene lost 0 bases and the J gene lost 5 bases, with 16 bases spanning the gap. This CDR3 contains 16 residues. Germline lookup yields CDR1 SGHTA and CDR2 FQGTGA. Full variable domain (missing parts from reference TRBV7-3 and TRBJ1-1): GAGVSQTPSNKVTEKGKYVELRCDPISGHTALYWYRQSLGQGPEFLIYFQGTGAADDSGLPNDRFFAVRPEGSVSTLKIQRTERGDSAVYLCASSLTGGRGRTEAFFGQGTRLTVV.